The 18 T cell receptor beta chains below were found in one sample sequenced in a study of OX40 agonist ivuxolimab in advanced cancers. The protocol was immunoSEQ multiplex PCR, while the TCRdb copy is restricted to in-frame clones and leaves out a portion. The sample contains 55,000 to 70,000 clones, approximately 83% of which appear only once. The input for sequencing was CD4+ or CD8+ T cells sorted from blood, taken in a trial of the OX40 agonist ivuxolimab. The receptors come from an adult with an advanced solid tumor such as melanoma, head and neck, liver or kidney cancer.

The chain combines TRBV19 with TRBJ1-6; D not certain. The CDR3 runs to 19 residues. The germline V and J ends were trimmed by 6 bases and 0 bases, with 21 bases remaining between them. Germline CDR1 is LNHDA and CDR2 is SQIVND (reference sequence). CDR3 in amino acids: CASRPDPRTRSSYNSPLHF. The CDR3, as DNA: TGTGCCAGTAGACCCGATCCACGTACACGGAGCTCCTATAATTCACCCCTCCACTTT. Full variable domain (rest looked up from reference TRBV19 and TRBJ1-6): DGGITQSPKYLFRKEGQNVTLSCEQNLNHDAMYWYRQDPGQGLRLIYYSQIVNDFQKGDIAEGYSVSREKKESFPLTVTSAQKNPTAFYLCASRPDPRTRSSYNSPLHFGNGTRLTVT.

This sequence joins TRBV5-1 and TRBJ2-7; a weak D match, TRBD2 (6 bases). The V end was cut by 1 base, the J end by 7 bases, with 18 bases between. Germline CDR1 is SGHRS and CDR2 is YFSETQ. The CDR3 runs 15 residues. CDR3 bases: TGCGCCAGCAGCTTGTTATCCGGGGAGGCAGGGGAGCAGTACTTC. This codes for CASSLLSGEAGEQYF. Using reference TRBV5-1 and TRBJ2-7 for the parts outside the CDR3, the full variable domain is KAGVTQTPRYLIKTRGQQVTLSCSPISGHRSVSWYQQTPGQGLQFLFEYFSETQRNKGNFPGRFSGRQFSNSRSEMNVSTLELGDSALYLCASSLLSGEAGEQYFGPGTRLTVT.

The chain carries TRBV7-2 and TRBJ1-1, with 9 bases lining up with TRBD1. Germline V CDR1 and CDR2: SGHTA, FQGNSA. V shed 5 bases, J shed 0 bases, and the junction held 1 base outside the gene matches. This CDR3 has 14 residues. In DNA form, the CDR3 reads TGTGCCAGCAGCCGACAGGGGGTGAACACTGAAGCTTTCTTT. Protein: CASSRQGVNTEAFF.

V is TRBV5-1 and J is TRBJ2-2; 8 nucleotides line up with TRBD1. The length of the CDR3 is 16 residues. CDR1 and CDR2 from the germline V gene are SGHRS and YFSETQ. The trim removed 4 bases at V and 2 bases at J, leaving 7 bases unmatched. CDR3 bases: TGCGCCAGCAGCCCGCTGGGGACAGGCAACACCGGGGAGCTGTTTTTT. The encoded protein is CASSPLGTGNTGELFF.

This clone was seen just once. This chain uses TRBV2 with TRBJ2-3; D is possibly TRBD2 (6 bases). V lost 6 bases, J lost 2 bases, and 9 bases lay in between. The germline gives CDR1 SNHLY, CDR2 FYNNEI. The CDR3 consists of 13 residues. CDR3 sequence (DNA): TGTGCCAGCAGGCCGGGGGTCACAGATACGCAGTATTTT. Translating it yields CASRPGVTDTQYF.

The table lists this clone with a few counts. The gene calls are TRBV5-5 and TRBJ1-1; 7 bases match TRBD1. The CDR3 has 14 residues. Germline CDR1 and CDR2: SGHKS and YYEKEE (reference sequence). The V segment lost 4 bases and the J segment 7 bases; nucleotides outside the gene matches: 10. Here the CDR3 DNA reads TGTGCCAGCAGCCCGCGGGACAGACCCCTTGAAGCTTTCTTT. It specifies CASSPRDRPLEAFF.

This chain joins TRBV10-3 and TRBJ2-7; the match to TRBD1 covers 8 bases. CDR3 length: 13 amino acids. J gave up 3 bases and V 2 bases, and 0 bases lay outside the gene matches. Germline values: CDR1 ENHRY, CDR2 SYGVKD. The CDR3 bases are TGTGCCATCAGTGAGGGACAGGGCTACGAGCAGTACTTC. Translated, it gives CAISEGQGYEQYF.

The V call is TRBV5-1, the J call TRBJ1-6; the D is unclear. The germline V gene encodes CDR1 SGHRS and CDR2 YFSETQ. This CDR3 spans 15 amino acids. V lost 1 base and J 7 bases, leaving 12 bases between the germline ends. The DNA of the CDR3 is TGCGCCAGCAGCTTGTTGGCGAGACACAATTCACCCCTCCACTTT. This encodes CASSLLARHNSPLHF. The full variable domain, completed using reference TRBV5-1 and TRBJ1-6, is KAGVTQTPRYLIKTRGQQVTLSCSPISGHRSVSWYQQTPGQGLQFLFEYFSETQRNKGNFPGRFSGRQFSNSRSEMNVSTLELGDSALYLCASSLLARHNSPLHFGNGTRLTVT.

The chain combines TRBV18 with TRBJ2-3; D is uncertain. The CDR3 contains 15 residues. V was shortened by 3 bases and J by 4 bases, with 14 bases between the two germline ends. Germline V gives CDR1 KGHSH, CDR2 LQKENI. The CDR3 bases are TGTGCCAGCTCACCTGTCTCCATCGGGCCAGATACGCAGTATTTT. This encodes CASSPVSIGPDTQYF.

This chain joins TRBV10-3 and TRBJ2-2; D remains unclear. V lost 6 bases and J lost 3, with 11 bases in between. The CDR3 has 14 amino acids. CDR1 and CDR2 from the germline V gene are ENHRY and SYGVKD. The CDR3 coding sequence is TGTGCCATCAGCCCCCGCCAGGACACCGGGGAGCTGTTTTTT. Protein sequence: CAISPRQDTGELFF.

The rearrangement joins TRBV11-3 to TRBJ2-1; a possible D gene is TRBD1 (5 bases). V was pared by 0 bases and J by 5 bases, with 11 bases between. The CDR3 is made up of 15 amino acids. Germline V lookup: CDR1 SGHNT, CDR2 YENEEA. In DNA form, the CDR3 reads TGTGCCAGCAGCTTAGAATGGGGCGCCAACAATGAGCAGTTCTTC. As protein: CASSLEWGANNEQFF.

This chain links TRBV5-1 with TRBJ1-5, with unresolved D. Germline-derived CDR1 and CDR2 are SGHRS and YFSETQ. The ends were cut back, 0 bases at V and 4 bases at J, with 11 bases in the middle. The CDR3 extends over 15 amino acids. This chain's CDR3 is CASSLDPFRNQPQHF. CDR3 sequence (DNA): TGCGCCAGCAGCTTGGACCCCTTCCGGAATCAGCCCCAGCATTTT. The whole variable domain, remainder taken from reference TRBV5-1 and TRBJ1-5, is KAGVTQTPRYLIKTRGQQVTLSCSPISGHRSVSWYQQTPGQGLQFLFEYFSETQRNKGNFPGRFSGRQFSNSRSEMNVSTLELGDSALYLCASSLDPFRNQPQHFGDGTRLSIL.

The V and J genes are TRBV7-6 and TRBJ2-7; D gene ambiguous. V lost 5 bases and J 4 bases, leaving 9 bases between the germline ends. The germline V gene has CDR1 SGHVS and CDR2 FNYEAQ. The CDR3 consists of 12 residues. CDR3 protein: CASSLDTYEQYF. CDR3 sequence (DNA): TGTGCCAGCAGCCTAGACACGTACGAGCAGTACTTC.

The chain employs TRBV13 and TRBJ2-7; possible D gene TRBD2, 5 bases. V was clipped by 2 bases and J by 0 bases, with 8 bases between them. Germline CDR1 is PRHDT and CDR2 is FYEKMQ (reference sequence). This CDR3 spans 14 amino acids. CDR3 in amino acids: CASSLSRGSYEQYF. The CDR3, as DNA: TGTGCCAGCAGCTTAAGTCGGGGCTCCTACGAGCAGTACTTC.

In regard to this clone: Other DNA sequences in this sample translate to the same CDR3. This chain joins TRBV25-1 and TRBJ2-3, with D possibly matching TRBD2 (5 bases). The CDR3 loop spans 11 amino acids. Germline V gene lookup returns CDR1 MGHDK and CDR2 SYGVNS. Trimming cost V 6 bases and J 6 bases, with 7 bases left between them. In DNA, the CDR3 is TGTGCCAGCAGAAAGCGGGATACGCAGTATTTT. This codes for CASRKRDTQYF.

This rearrangement joins TRBV6-5 to TRBJ1-5, with TRBD1 identical over 9 bases. Germline V CDR1 and CDR2: MNHEY, SVGAGI. The CDR3 consists of 15 residues. Trimming removed 7 bases from V and 0 bases from J; junction bases left unmatched: 4. CDR3 amino acids: CASKGTGNSNQPQHF. CDR3 DNA sequence: TGTGCCAGCAAGGGGACAGGGAATAGCAATCAGCCCCAGCATTTT.

The chain has TRBV7-8 and TRBJ2-2, with D possibly being TRBD1 or TRBD2 (5 bases each). Germline V gives CDR1 SGHVS, CDR2 FQNEAQ. The CDR3 contains 16 residues. Trimming left V 5 bases short and J 3 bases short, with 16 bases between. CDR3 loop: CASSPRGPTDTGELFF. The CDR3 DNA reads TGTGCCAGCAGCCCAAGGGGACCCACGGACACCGGGGAGCTGTTTTTT.

In nucleotides, the CDR3 is TGTGCCAGCAGCCCTCTGGGACTAGCGGGGGTAGAGACCCAGTACTTC. Its protein product is CASSPLGLAGVETQYF. The chain has TRBV7-2 and TRBJ2-5; 14 bases map to TRBD2. After removal of 5 bases from V and 4 bases from J, the junction contained 6 bases not matched to a gene. CDR3 length: 16 amino acids. Germline CDR1 is SGHTA and CDR2 is FQGNSA. Using reference TRBV7-2 and TRBJ2-5 for the parts outside the CDR3, the full variable domain is GAGVSQSPSNKVTEKGKDVELRCDPISGHTALYWYRQSLGQGLEFLIYFQGNSAPDKSGLPSDRFSAERTGGSVSTLTIQRTQQEDSAVYLCASSPLGLAGVETQYFGPGTRLLVL.